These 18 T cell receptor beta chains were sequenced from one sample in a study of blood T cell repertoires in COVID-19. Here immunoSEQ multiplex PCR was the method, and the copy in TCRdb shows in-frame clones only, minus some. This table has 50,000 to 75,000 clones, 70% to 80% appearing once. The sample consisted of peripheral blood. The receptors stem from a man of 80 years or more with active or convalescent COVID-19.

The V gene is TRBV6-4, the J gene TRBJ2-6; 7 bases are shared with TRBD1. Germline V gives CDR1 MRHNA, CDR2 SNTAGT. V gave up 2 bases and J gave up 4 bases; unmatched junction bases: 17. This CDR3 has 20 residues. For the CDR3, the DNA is TGTGCCAGCAGTGACCGGTTTTGGGCAGGGGGTACGAGAGGGGCCAACGTCCTGACTTTC. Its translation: CASSDRFWAGGTRGANVLTF.

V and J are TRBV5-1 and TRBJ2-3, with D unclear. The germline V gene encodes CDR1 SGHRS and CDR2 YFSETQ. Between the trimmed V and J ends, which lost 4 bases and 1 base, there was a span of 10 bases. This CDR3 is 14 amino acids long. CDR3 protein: CASSHPQGTDTQYF. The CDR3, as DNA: TGCGCCAGCAGCCACCCCCAGGGCACAGATACGCAGTATTTT.

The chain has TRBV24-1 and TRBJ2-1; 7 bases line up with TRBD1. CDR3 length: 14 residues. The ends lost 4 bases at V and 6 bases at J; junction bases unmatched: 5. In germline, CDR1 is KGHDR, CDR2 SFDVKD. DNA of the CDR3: TGTGCCACCAGTGACCCAGGACAGGCCAATGAGCAGTTCTTC. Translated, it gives CATSDPGQANEQFF.

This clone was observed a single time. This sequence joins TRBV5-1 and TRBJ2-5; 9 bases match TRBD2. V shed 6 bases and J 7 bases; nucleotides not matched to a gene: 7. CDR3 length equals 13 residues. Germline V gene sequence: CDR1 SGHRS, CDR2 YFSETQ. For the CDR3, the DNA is TGCGCCAGCACGAGCGGGGGGAGTGGGACCCAGTACTTC. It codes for CASTSGGSGTQYF.

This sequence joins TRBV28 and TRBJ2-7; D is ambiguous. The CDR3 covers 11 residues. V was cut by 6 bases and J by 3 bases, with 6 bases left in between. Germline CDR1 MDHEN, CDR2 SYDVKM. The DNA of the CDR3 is TGTGCCAGCAGACTTTTCTACGAGCAGTACTTC. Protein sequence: CASRLFYEQYF.

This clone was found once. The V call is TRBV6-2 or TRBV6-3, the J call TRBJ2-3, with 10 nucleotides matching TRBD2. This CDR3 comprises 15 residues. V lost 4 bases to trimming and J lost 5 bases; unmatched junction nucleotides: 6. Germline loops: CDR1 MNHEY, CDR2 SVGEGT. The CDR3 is CASSLAGGGRDTQYF. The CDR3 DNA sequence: TGTGCCAGCAGTTTAGCGGGGGGAGGGAGAGATACGCAGTATTTT.

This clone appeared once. The CDR3 reads CASSYSRTSGGETQYF. As DNA, the CDR3 is TGTGCCAGCAGTTACTCGAGGACTAGCGGGGGAGAGACCCAGTACTTC. The chain links TRBV6-5 to TRBJ2-5; 13 positions agree with TRBD2. The CDR3 sequence is 16 residues long. From germline, CDR1 is MNHEY and CDR2 SVGAGI. V was pared by 0 bases and J by 4 bases, with 2 bases of the junction left unmatched.

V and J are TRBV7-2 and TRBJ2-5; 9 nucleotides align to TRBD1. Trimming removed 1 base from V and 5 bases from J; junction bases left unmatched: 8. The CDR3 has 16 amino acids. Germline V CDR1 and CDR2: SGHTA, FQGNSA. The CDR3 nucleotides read TGTGCCAGCAGCTTAGGAGACAGGGGGGTCGGGGAGACCCAGTACTTC. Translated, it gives CASSLGDRGVGETQYF.

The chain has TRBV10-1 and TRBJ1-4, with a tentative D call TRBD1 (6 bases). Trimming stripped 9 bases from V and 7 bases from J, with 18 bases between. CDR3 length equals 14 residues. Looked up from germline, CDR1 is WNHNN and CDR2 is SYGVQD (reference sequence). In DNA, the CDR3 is TGCGCCAGGGGGGGGCGACAGCCAAGTGAAAAACTGTTTTTT. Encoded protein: CARGGRQPSEKLFF.

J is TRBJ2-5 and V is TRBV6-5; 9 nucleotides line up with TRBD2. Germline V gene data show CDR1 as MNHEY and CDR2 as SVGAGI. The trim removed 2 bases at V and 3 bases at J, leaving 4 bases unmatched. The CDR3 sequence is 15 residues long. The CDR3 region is CASSYVASGEETQYF. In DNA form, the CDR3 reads TGTGCCAGCAGTTACGTGGCTAGCGGGGAAGAGACCCAGTACTTC.

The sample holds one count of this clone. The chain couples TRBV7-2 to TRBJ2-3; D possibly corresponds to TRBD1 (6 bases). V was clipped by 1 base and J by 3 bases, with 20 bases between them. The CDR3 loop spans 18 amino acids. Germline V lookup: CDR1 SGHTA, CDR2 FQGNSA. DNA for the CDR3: TGTGCCAGCAGCTTAGTAGTGAGTCAGGACAGCGCTACAGATACGCAGTATTTT. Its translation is CASSLVVSQDSATDTQYF.

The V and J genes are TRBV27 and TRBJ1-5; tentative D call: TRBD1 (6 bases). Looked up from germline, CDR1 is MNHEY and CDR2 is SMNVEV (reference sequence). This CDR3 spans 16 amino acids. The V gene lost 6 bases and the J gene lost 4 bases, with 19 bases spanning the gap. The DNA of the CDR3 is TGTGCCAGCAGGGACAGCATAGGGTTTGGTAATCAGCCCCAGCATTTT. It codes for CASRDSIGFGNQPQHF.

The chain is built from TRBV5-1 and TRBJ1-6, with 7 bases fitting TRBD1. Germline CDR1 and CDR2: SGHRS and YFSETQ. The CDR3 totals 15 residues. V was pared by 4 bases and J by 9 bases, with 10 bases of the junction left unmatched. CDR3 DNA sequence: TGCGCCAGCAGCGGTCGGACAGGAGGACGTTCACCCCTCCACTTT. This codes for CASSGRTGGRSPLHF. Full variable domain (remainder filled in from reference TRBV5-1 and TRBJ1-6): KAGVTQTPRYLIKTRGQQVTLSCSPISGHRSVSWYQQTPGQGLQFLFEYFSETQRNKGNFPGRFSGRQFSNSRSEMNVSTLELGDSALYLCASSGRTGGRSPLHFGNGTRLTVT.

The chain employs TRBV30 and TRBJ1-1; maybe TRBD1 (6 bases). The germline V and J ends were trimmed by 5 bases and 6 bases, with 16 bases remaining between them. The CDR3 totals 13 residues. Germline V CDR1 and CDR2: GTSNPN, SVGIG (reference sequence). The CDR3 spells CAWGGQSSPEAFF. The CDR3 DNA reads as TGTGCCTGGGGCGGACAGAGCTCCCCTGAAGCTTTCTTT.

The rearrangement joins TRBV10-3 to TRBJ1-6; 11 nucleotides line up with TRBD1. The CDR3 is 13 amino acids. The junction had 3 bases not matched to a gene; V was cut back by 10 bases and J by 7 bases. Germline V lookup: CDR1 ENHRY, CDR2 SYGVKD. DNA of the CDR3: TGTGCCACGGGACAGGGGGACAATTCACCCCTCCACTTT. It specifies CATGQGDNSPLHF.

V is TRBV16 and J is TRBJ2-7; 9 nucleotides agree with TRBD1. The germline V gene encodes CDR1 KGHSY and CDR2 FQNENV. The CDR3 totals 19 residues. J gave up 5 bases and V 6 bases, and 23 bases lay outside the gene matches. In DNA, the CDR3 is TGTGCCAGCAGACGCCTCGGTACAAACTTCGGGACAGGGTCCCACGAGCAGTACTTC. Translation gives CASRRLGTNFGTGSHEQYF.

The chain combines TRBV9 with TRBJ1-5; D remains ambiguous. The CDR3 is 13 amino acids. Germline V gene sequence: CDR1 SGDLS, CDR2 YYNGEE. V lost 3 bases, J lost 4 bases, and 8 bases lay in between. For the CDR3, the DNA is TGTGCCAGCAGCGACAGTTCGAATCAGCCCCAGCATTTT. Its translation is CASSDSSNQPQHF.

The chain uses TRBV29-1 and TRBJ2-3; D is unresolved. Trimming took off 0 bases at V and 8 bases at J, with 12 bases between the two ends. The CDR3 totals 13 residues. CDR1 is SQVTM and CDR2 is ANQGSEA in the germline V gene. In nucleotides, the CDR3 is TGCAGCGTTGAAGAAACGGAGTCGGGTACGCAGTATTTT. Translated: CSVEETESGTQYF.